What follows are 9 T cell receptor beta chains derived from one specimen sequenced in a study of blood T cells in healthy people across ages. A sample-barcoded 5' primer and a J-beta primer mix were used in a second PCR of about 7 to 12 cycles. TCRdb passed the 5' RACE reads through MiXCR, listing each CDR3 protein once. The sample consists of approximately 770,000 distinct CDR3 sequences, 58% of them appearing once. Specimen: blood. Every receptor here comes from a man under 40 in good health.

This clonotype was counted between two and nine times. The chain couples TRBV20-1 to TRBJ2-5; TRBD2 matches at 9 bases. CDR1 DFQATT and CDR2 SNEGSKA come from the germline V gene (reference sequence). The CDR3 contains 14 residues. The V and J ends lost 1 base and 12 bases, in that order; junction bases with no gene match: 12. CDR3 sequence: CSARGISGRGSKYF. The CDR3 DNA is TGCAGTGCTAGAGGAATTAGCGGGAGAGGGAGTAAGTACTTC.

This clonotype appeared a few times. V usage is TRBV10-3 and J usage is TRBJ2-7; no clear D gene. The CDR3 totals 13 residues. The V gene's germline CDR1 is ENHRY and CDR2 SYGVKD. V lost 6 bases, J lost 0 bases, and 9 bases lay in between. CDR3 DNA: TGTGCCATCAGGGACGGTAGCTCCTACGAGCAGTACTTC. Translating it yields CAIRDGSSYEQYF.

The table lists this clonotype with a few counts. This chain uses TRBV29-1 with TRBJ2-7, with TRBD1 matching over 7 bases. Germline V lookup: CDR1 SQVTM, CDR2 ANQGSEA. CDR3 length: 14 amino acids. Trimming took 4 bases from V and 2 from J; bases not matched to a gene: 8. CDR3 DNA: TGCAGCGTTGCCACAGGGGACCCAGCCTACGAGCAGTACTTC. Its translation is CSVATGDPAYEQYF.

CDR3 nucleotides: TGCAGTGTTTTTAGCGGGAGGGACTCCTACGAGCAGTACTTC. Translating gives CSVFSGRDSYEQYF. This chain connects TRBV20-1 to TRBJ2-7, with 11 bases identical to TRBD2. J was trimmed by 0 bases and V by 7 bases; bases with no gene match: 5. This CDR3 comprises 14 residues. Germline-derived CDR1 and CDR2 are DFQATT and SNEGSKA (reference sequence).

V gene TRBV12-3 or TRBV12-4 combines with J gene TRBJ2-7, with 11 bases matching TRBD2. The CDR3 extends over 16 amino acids. Unmatched junction bases numbered 8, after V lost 5 bases and J lost 2 bases. The CDR3 spells CASSPRVAGGPYEQYF. CDR3 in DNA: TGTGCCAGCAGTCCCCGGGTAGCGGGAGGGCCCTACGAGCAGTACTTC.

About this clonotype: One end of the junction fails to match germline, which may point to a read error. The genes are TRBV9 and TRBJ2-1; D remains ambiguous. The germline CDR1 and CDR2 sequences are SGDLS and YYNGEE. The CDR3 runs 15 residues. This chain's CDR3 is CASSVVSASYNEQLF. The CDR3 DNA reads TGTGCCAGCAGCGTAGTGTCAGCCTCCTACAATGAGCAGTTATTC.

Concerning this clonotype: Sequence at one end of the junction differs from germline and may be a read error. This rearrangement joins TRBV7-6 to TRBJ1-2, with D perhaps matching TRBD1 (5 bases). Germline CDR1 reads SGHVS; CDR2 reads FNYEAQ. CDR3 length: 15 amino acids. CDR3 sequence: CANSPGPGEGYGYTF. CDR3 nucleotide sequence: TGTGCCAACAGCCCCGGCCCGGGGGAAGGCTATGGCTACACCTTC.

The genes are TRBV29-1 and TRBJ2-4, with 7 bases matching TRBD2. The end of the DNA is better explained by TRBJ2-7, so the J call may be wrong. CDR1 is SQVTM, CDR2 ANQGSEA, per germline. This CDR3 has 14 residues. The CDR3 spells CSVPWGAGLHEQYF. The CDR3 DNA reads TGCAGCGTCCCCTGGGGAGCGGGACTCCACGAGCAGTACTTC.

The J gene is TRBJ1-2, the V gene TRBV18, with D hard to call. Per germline, CDR1 KGHSH and CDR2 LQKENI. With 5 bases removed from V and 2 bases from J, the gap between germline ends came to 9 bases. The CDR3 sequence is 13 residues long. CDR3 protein: CASSAGANYGYTF. For the CDR3, the DNA is TGTGCCAGCTCAGCGGGAGCCAACTATGGCTACACCTTC.